The sequence of this T cell receptor beta chain was determined in a study of blood T cell repertoires in COVID-19. Across the whole study: Sources were T cells, B-cell-depleted T cells, or PBMCs; the material itself was cDNA or gDNA.

Trimming cost V 0 bases and J 0 bases, with 8 bases left between them. This CDR3 contains 15 residues. Germline lookup yields CDR1 LNHDA and CDR2 SQIVND (reference sequence). In the original processing: Reference gene primer amplification gave estimated nucleated cell counts. TCRdb keeps only in-frame clones here, not all; method: immunoSEQ multiplex PCR. V and J calls and clone size are as listed in that table; D and trimming were resolved from the DNA. The sample lists some 170,000 clones; 70% to 85% were seen once. Participants were aged roughly 18 to 89 years from some 24 US areas. Assignment of participants to cohorts was predicated upon participant-reported clinical history. This clone was recorded only once.

Sequenced: PBMCs or T cells enriched from blood (not recorded which). This TCR derives from a woman in her fifties or sixties who had recovered from COVID-19. The genes are TRBV19 and TRBJ1-1; no clear D gene. The CDR3 sequence is CASSIDLPLNTEAFF. The CDR3 DNA reads TGTGCCAGTAGTATAGACCTCCCCCTGAACACTGAAGCTTTCTTT.